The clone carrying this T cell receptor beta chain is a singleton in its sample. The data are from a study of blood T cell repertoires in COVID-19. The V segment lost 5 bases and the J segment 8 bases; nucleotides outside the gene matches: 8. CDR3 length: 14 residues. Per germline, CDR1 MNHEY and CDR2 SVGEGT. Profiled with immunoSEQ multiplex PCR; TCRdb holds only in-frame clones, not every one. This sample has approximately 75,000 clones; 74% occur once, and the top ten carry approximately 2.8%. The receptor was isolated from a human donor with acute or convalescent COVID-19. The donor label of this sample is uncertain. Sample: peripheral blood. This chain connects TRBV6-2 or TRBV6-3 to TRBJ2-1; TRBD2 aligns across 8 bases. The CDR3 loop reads CASSRGGSRHEQFF. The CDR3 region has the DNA TGTGCCAGCAGTCGGGGGGGTTCGAGGCATGAGCAGTTCTTC.